A single sample gave rise to the 17 T cell receptor beta chains below, sequenced in a study of patients and donors after allogeneic stem cell transplantation. TCRdb reanalysed the RT-PCR reads using MiXCR and keeps one entry per CDR3 protein. The data hold 920,000 or so distinct CDR3 sequences, with under 20% observed a single time. The source material was blood, either unsorted or a sorted T cell fraction (not recorded which). The receptors here all came from a human donor who was either an allogeneic HSCT recipient or a stem cell or donor lymphocyte infusion donor (not recorded which). It is not recorded whose cells these are; they may come from a transplant donor.

CDR3 bases: TGTGCCAGCAGCCGGGGGCTGGGGGAAAAACTGTTTTTT. It is translated as CASSRGLGEKLFF. The chain combines TRBV7-9 with TRBJ1-4; D perhaps matches TRBD1 (6 bases). Deletions cut 5 bases from V and 8 bases from J, with 12 bases between. The CDR3 has 13 residues. Germline loops: CDR1 SEHNR, CDR2 FQNEAQ (reference sequence).

This chain joins TRBV6-5 and TRBJ1-2, with TRBD1 matching over 7 bases. The trim removed 2 bases at V and 4 bases at J, leaving 7 bases unmatched. The CDR3 runs 15 residues. The germline gives CDR1 MNHEY, CDR2 SVGAGI. The CDR3 DNA sequence: TGTGCCAGCAGTTACCCCCACAGGGGCGTCTATGGCTACACCTTC. This encodes CASSYPHRGVYGYTF.

This clonotype appeared a few times. The V call is TRBV12-3 or TRBV12-4, the J call TRBJ1-5; D might be TRBD1 (5 bases). The CDR3 runs to 18 residues. V shed 3 bases and J shed 1 base, with 19 bases lying between them. The CDR3 here is CASSFWSGGAGSNQPQHF. The CDR3 nucleotides are TGTGCCAGCAGTTTTTGGTCGGGTGGGGCGGGAAGCAATCAGCCCCAGCATTTT.

V and J are TRBV20-1 and TRBJ2-5, with a tentative D call TRBD1 (6 bases). The ends were cut back, 7 bases at V and 2 bases at J, with 11 bases in the middle. Germline V CDR1 and CDR2: DFQATT, SNEGSKA (reference sequence). The CDR3 runs 12 residues. CDR3 region: CSVRGRQETQYF. In nucleotides, the CDR3 is TGCAGTGTCAGGGGTAGACAAGAGACCCAGTACTTC.

This chain uses TRBV7-7 with TRBJ2-1; D perhaps matches TRBD2 (7 bases). Germline lookup yields CDR1 SSHAT and CDR2 FNYEAQ (reference sequence). This CDR3 contains 12 residues. The chain's CDR3 is CAVRGGDNEQFF. CDR3 nucleotide sequence: TGTGCTGTCAGGGGAGGGGACAATGAGCAGTTCTTC.

The DNA of the CDR3 is TGTGCCAGCTCACCAAAGGGGGCAGGGTCACCCCTCCACTTT. This translates into CASSPKGAGSPLHF. This rearrangement joins TRBV18 to TRBJ1-6; 7 bases are a match to TRBD1. The CDR3 loop spans 14 amino acids. J lost 10 bases, V lost 2 bases, and 5 bases had no gene match. Per the germline V gene, CDR1 is KGHSH and CDR2 is LQKENI.

This chain links TRBV12-3 or TRBV12-4 with TRBJ1-1; D might be TRBD1 (5 bases). This CDR3 contains 15 residues. Trimming took 5 bases from V and 4 from J, leaving 17 bases between them. The CDR3: CASSQTDRGSTEAFF. CDR3 bases: TGTGCCAGCAGTCAAACAGACAGAGGGAGCACTGAAGCTTTCTTT.

This clonotype was seen a handful of times. This chain uses TRBV29-1 with TRBJ2-1; weak D call: TRBD1 (5 bases). Trimming stripped 8 bases from V and 0 bases from J, with 14 bases between. The CDR3 length is 14 residues. Per germline, CDR1 SQVTM and CDR2 ANQGSEA. CDR3 region: CSLGRRGSYNEQFF. CDR3 DNA: TGCAGCCTGGGGCGCCGAGGCTCCTACAATGAGCAGTTCTTC.

This clonotype was recorded many times. The chain recombines TRBV5-1 with TRBJ1-2; D is ambiguous. The CDR3 has 13 amino acids. V gave up 0 bases and J gave up 0 bases, with 3 bases separating them. Per the germline V gene, CDR1 is SGHRS and CDR2 is YFSETQ. CDR3 nucleotides: TGCGCCAGCAGCTTGGATACTAACTATGGCTACACCTTC. Protein sequence: CASSLDTNYGYTF.

The table lists this clonotype with a count of one. The gene calls are TRBV15 and TRBJ2-6; unclear D gene. Germline loops: CDR1 LNHNV, CDR2 YYDKDF (reference sequence). The CDR3 extends over 14 amino acids. V was trimmed by 0 bases and J by 0 bases, leaving 0 bases between them. CDR3 amino acids: CATSRDSGANVLTF. The CDR3 DNA reads as TGTGCCACCAGCAGAGACTCTGGGGCCAACGTCCTGACTTTC.

In this sample, this clonotype turned up many times. The genes are TRBV7-9 and TRBJ1-1; D remains unclear. Deletions cut 4 bases from V and 9 bases from J, with 21 bases between. The length of the CDR3 is 15 residues. In germline, CDR1 is SEHNR, CDR2 FQNEAQ (reference sequence). This CDR3 is CASSSHVFRAPQAFF. The DNA for the CDR3 is TGTGCCAGCAGCTCGCACGTTTTCCGGGCCCCGCAAGCTTTCTTT. The variable domain in full, with the rest retrieved from reference TRBV7-9 and TRBJ1-1, is DTGVSQNPRHKITKRGQNVTFRCDPISEHNRLYWYRQTLGQGPEFLTYFQNEAQLEKSRLLSDRFSAERPKGSFSTLEIQRTEQGDSAMYLCASSSHVFRAPQAFFGQGTRLTVV.

V and J are TRBV20-1 and TRBJ2-5; D perhaps matches TRBD1 (5 bases). V gave up 3 bases and J gave up 0 bases, with 14 bases separating them. Germline CDR1 reads DFQATT; CDR2 reads SNEGSKA (reference sequence). The CDR3 extends over 15 amino acids. This chain's CDR3 is CSASPLTGDQETQYF. The DNA of the CDR3 is TGCAGTGCTAGCCCTCTTACAGGAGACCAAGAGACCCAGTACTTC.

The chain joins TRBV15 to TRBJ2-3; D is ambiguous. The CDR3 is 14 amino acids. From germline, CDR1 is LNHNV and CDR2 YYDKDF (reference sequence). Trimming pared 0 bases from V and 2 bases from J, leaving 6 bases between. The CDR3 loop reads CATSREQSTDTQYF. CDR3 in DNA: TGTGCCACCAGCAGAGAACAGTCCACAGATACGCAGTATTTT.

This clonotype was seen more than once but under ten times. The CDR3 here is CASSQEGQANQPQHF. CDR3 sequence (DNA): TGCGCCAGCAGCCAAGAAGGACAGGCCAATCAGCCCCAGCATTTT. This chain connects TRBV4-1 to TRBJ1-5; 7 nucleotides match TRBD1. The germline gives CDR1 MGHRA, CDR2 YSYEKL. With 0 bases clipped from V and 3 bases from J, the junction kept 2 bases outside the gene matches. The CDR3 is made up of 15 amino acids.

The chain is built from TRBV11-1 and TRBJ2-7; 7 nucleotides agree with TRBD1. V was clipped by 4 bases and J by 5 bases; unmatched bases: 5. CDR1 is SGHAT, CDR2 FQDESV, per germline (reference sequence). The CDR3 totals 13 residues. CDR3: CASSSIDRDEQYF. As DNA, the CDR3 is TGTGCCAGCAGCTCAATCGACAGGGACGAGCAGTACTTC.

In this sample, this clonotype turned up a few times. The chain has TRBV15 and TRBJ2-7, with D perhaps matching TRBD1 (6 bases). V gave up 0 bases and J gave up 3 bases, with 9 bases separating them. CDR3 length equals 14 residues. Looked up from germline, CDR1 is LNHNV and CDR2 is YYDKDF (reference sequence). The CDR3 is CATSRDRGGYEQYF. The CDR3, as DNA: TGTGCCACCAGCAGAGACAGGGGCGGCTACGAGCAGTACTTC.

This clonotype was seen at least ten times. V and J are TRBV5-1 and TRBJ2-3; D gene unclear. Germline CDR1 SGHRS, CDR2 YFSETQ. Between the trimmed V and J ends, which lost 0 bases and 0 bases, there was a span of 11 bases. The CDR3 length is 16 residues. The CDR3 here is CASSLVSGPSTDTQYF. The CDR3 DNA reads TGCGCCAGCAGCTTGGTCTCCGGCCCTAGCACAGATACGCAGTATTTT. Full variable domain (rest looked up from reference TRBV5-1 and TRBJ2-3): KAGVTQTPRYLIKTRGQQVTLSCSPISGHRSVSWYQQTPGQGLQFLFEYFSETQRNKGNFPGRFSGRQFSNSRSEMNVSTLELGDSALYLCASSLVSGPSTDTQYFGPGTRLTVL.